This entry describes one TCR beta chain. Its target is unknown. Data came from immunoSEQ multiplex PCR; TCRdb stores just in-frame clones and leaves some out. The repertoire holds around 400,000 clones, with more than 80% as singletons. The sample is drawn from a study of Ad26.COV2.S vaccination and SARS-CoV-2 variants. Study-level background: The vaccine Ad26.COV2.S was put into the muscle once, or twice with 56 days between.

Study-level findings and limits: Estimates derived from TCR breadth and depth analyses may have underestimated total T cell responses.

Stated treatment: some 20 received Ad26.COV2.S at low or high dose, single or two shots; a few received placebo; per-sample allocation not given. Specimen acquisition occurred on day 63 following the initial vaccine or placebo injection. V dropped 0 bases and J dropped 8; count of bases not matched to a gene: 4. CDR1 is MNHNS and CDR2 is SASEGT in the germline V gene. The CDR3 has 16 residues. The receptor comes from a person aged 18-65 years who received the Ad26.COV2.S COVID-19 vaccine or a placebo. The rearrangement uses TRBV6-1 and TRBJ2-1, with TRBD2 matching over 13 bases. The sample was peripheral blood, taken in a trial of Ad26.COV2.S vaccine versus placebo. The CDR3 sequence: CASSEAGTSGIYEQFF. The DNA for the CDR3 is TGTGCCAGCAGTGAAGCCGGGACTAGCGGGATCTATGAGCAGTTCTTC.